The 14 T cell receptor beta chains in this list originate from one sample, sequenced in a study of blood T cell repertoires in COVID-19. Generated by immunoSEQ multiplex PCR, the TCRdb table keeps only in-frame clones and is missing some. Counted here are roughly 150,000 clones, around 90% occurring once; the ten biggest clones make up roughly 11%. Material: peripheral blood. Receptor source: a woman of 80 years or more with acute or convalescent COVID-19.

The chain links TRBV20-1 to TRBJ1-4, with 9 bases that match TRBD1. Germline trimming cut 3 bases from V and 7 bases from J; bases unmatched to any gene: 9. CDR1 is DFQATT, CDR2 SNEGSKA, per germline (reference sequence). The CDR3 covers 15 residues. The CDR3: CSASSRGQGSEKLFF. CDR3 bases: TGCAGTGCTAGTAGTCGGGGACAGGGTAGTGAAAAACTGTTTTTT.

The rearrangement uses TRBV2 and TRBJ1-1, with a tentative D call TRBD1 (5 bases). CDR1 is SNHLY and CDR2 is FYNNEI in the germline V gene. The CDR3 totals 13 residues. The V and J ends lost 6 bases and 4 bases respectively, with 12 bases between them. The CDR3 reads CASSGNGGTEAFF. The DNA of the CDR3 is TGTGCCAGCAGCGGGAACGGGGGCACTGAAGCTTTCTTT. The whole variable domain, remainder taken from reference TRBV2 and TRBJ1-1, is EPEVTQTPSHQVTQMGQEVILRCVPISNHLYFYWYRQILGQKVEFLVSFYNNEISEKSEIFDDQFSVERPDGSNFTLKIRSTKLEDSAMYFCASSGNGGTEAFFGQGTRLTVV.

V and J are TRBV30 and TRBJ1-1, with D perhaps matching TRBD1 (5 bases). V was pared by 3 bases and J by 3 bases, with 23 bases between. The CDR3 totals 17 residues. From germline, CDR1 is GTSNPN and CDR2 SVGIG (reference sequence). CDR3 in amino acids: CAWSPGLSGRYDTEAFF. CDR3 in DNA: TGTGCCTGGAGCCCCGGACTTTCAGGGAGGTACGACACTGAAGCTTTCTTT.

V and J are TRBV2 and TRBJ2-2, with 9 bases fitting TRBD1. Trimming took 11 bases from V and 3 from J; bases not matched to a gene: 13. There are 16 residues in the CDR3. Germline V gene sequence: CDR1 SNHLY, CDR2 FYNNEI. The CDR3 spells CASGGTGGKHTGELFF. The DNA of the CDR3 is TGTGCCTCCGGGGGTACAGGGGGCAAGCACACCGGGGAGCTGTTTTTT.

The rearrangement joins TRBV5-6 to TRBJ2-7; 14 bases are a match to TRBD2. The CDR3 length is 15 residues. Germline V gene data show CDR1 as SGHDT and CDR2 as YYEEEE. Germline trimming cut 4 bases from V and 3 bases from J; bases unmatched to any gene: 3. In DNA form, the CDR3 reads TGTGCCAGCAGCCAGGGACTAGCGGGGGTCTACGAGCAGTACTTC. Its translation is CASSQGLAGVYEQYF.

J is TRBJ1-1 and V is TRBV7-9, with D maybe TRBD1 (5 bases). The CDR3 runs to 14 residues. V was clipped by 5 bases and J by 4 bases, with 14 bases between them. Germline V CDR1 and CDR2: SEHNR, FQNEAQ (reference sequence). CDR3 bases: TGTGCCAGCAGCGCGCAGGGCTGGGGCACTGAAGCTTTCTTT. Translated: CASSAQGWGTEAFF.

CDR3 coding DNA: TGTGCCAGCAGCCAAGGGTCGCAGGGGACCTACGAGCAGTACTTC. Translated: CASSQGSQGTYEQYF. The V gene is TRBV4-2, the J gene TRBJ2-7; D perhaps matches TRBD1 (6 bases). This CDR3 is 15 amino acids long. In germline, CDR1 is LGHNA, CDR2 YNFKEQ. V was clipped by 1 base and J by 2 bases, with 12 bases between them.

This sequence joins TRBV6-5 and TRBJ2-7, with 8 nucleotides matching TRBD1. This CDR3 spans 14 amino acids. Looked up from germline, CDR1 is MNHEY and CDR2 is SVGAGI. Trimming removed 6 bases from V and 6 bases from J; junction bases left unmatched: 10. For the CDR3, the DNA is TGTGCCAGCAGATCGGGACAGGTCCTAGTCGAGCAGTACTTC. Translated, it gives CASRSGQVLVEQYF.

The V call is TRBV5-1, the J call TRBJ2-2; no clear D. The germline V gene encodes CDR1 SGHRS and CDR2 YFSETQ. Trimming pared 0 bases from V and 5 bases from J, leaving 8 bases between. The CDR3 totals 14 residues. This CDR3 reads CASSLASVTGELFF. CDR3 in DNA: TGCGCCAGCAGCTTGGCTAGTGTTACCGGGGAGCTGTTTTTT.

CDR3 region: CASSSPGQGGSTEAFF. The CDR3 nucleotides read TGTGCCAGCAGTTCCCCTGGACAGGGAGGAAGCACTGAAGCTTTCTTT. This sequence joins TRBV6-2 or TRBV6-3 and TRBJ1-1; 8 bases map to TRBD1. The CDR3 has 16 residues. The V gene end was trimmed by 4 bases and the J gene end by 4 bases; junction bases not matched to a gene: 11. Looked up from germline, CDR1 is MNHEY and CDR2 is SVGEGT.

The rearrangement links TRBV19 to TRBJ1-4; the D gene is possibly TRBD1 (5 bases). CDR3 length equals 15 residues. Per the germline V gene, CDR1 is LNHDA and CDR2 is SQIVND (reference sequence). V lost 2 bases and J 5 bases, leaving 12 bases between the germline ends. The CDR3: CASSIRRDGNEKLFF. The CDR3 nucleotides are TGTGCCAGTAGTATAAGGAGGGACGGAAATGAAAAACTGTTTTTT.

The chain combines TRBV19 with TRBJ1-6; 7 bases fit TRBD1. The CDR3 sequence is 16 residues long. J gave up 6 bases and V 4 bases, and 9 bases lay outside the gene matches. Germline V gene lookup returns CDR1 LNHDA and CDR2 SQIVND (reference sequence). The CDR3 nucleotides read TGTGCCAGTAGTACCAGGGGGACAAGAATTAATTCACCCCTCCACTTT. This encodes CASSTRGTRINSPLHF.

The genes are TRBV3-1 (or the pseudogene TRBV3-2) and TRBJ1-2, with 8 positions matching TRBD1. The CDR3 sequence is 14 residues long. The trim removed 5 bases at V and 6 bases at J, leaving 8 bases unmatched. CDR1 LGHDT and CDR2 YNNKEL come from the germline V gene (reference sequence). The CDR3 loop reads CASSFTGGYNGYTF. CDR3 coding DNA: TGTGCCAGCAGCTTTACAGGGGGTTACAATGGCTACACCTTC.

This chain uses TRBV28 with TRBJ1-5; possible D gene TRBD1, 5 bases. CDR3 size: 15 residues. From germline, CDR1 is MDHEN and CDR2 SYDVKM. V was trimmed by 6 bases and J by 5 bases, leaving 17 bases between them. CDR3 bases: TGTGCCAGCAGGCCCTTGGGGGGGGATTATCAGCCCCAGCATTTT. This encodes CASRPLGGDYQPQHF.